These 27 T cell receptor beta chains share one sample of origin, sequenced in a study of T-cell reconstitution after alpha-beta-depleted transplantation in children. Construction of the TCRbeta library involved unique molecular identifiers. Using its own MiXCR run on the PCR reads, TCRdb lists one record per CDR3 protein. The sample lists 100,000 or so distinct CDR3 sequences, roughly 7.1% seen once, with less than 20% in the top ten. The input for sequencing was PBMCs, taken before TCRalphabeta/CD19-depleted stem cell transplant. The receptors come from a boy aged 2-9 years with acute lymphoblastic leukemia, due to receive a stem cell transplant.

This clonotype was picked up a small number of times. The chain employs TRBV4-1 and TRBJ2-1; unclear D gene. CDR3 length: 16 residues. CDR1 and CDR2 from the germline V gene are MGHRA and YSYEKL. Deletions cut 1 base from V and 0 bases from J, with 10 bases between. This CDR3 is CASSQGRLSSYNEQFF. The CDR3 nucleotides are TGCGCCAGCAGCCAAGGACGGCTGAGCTCCTACAATGAGCAGTTCTTC.

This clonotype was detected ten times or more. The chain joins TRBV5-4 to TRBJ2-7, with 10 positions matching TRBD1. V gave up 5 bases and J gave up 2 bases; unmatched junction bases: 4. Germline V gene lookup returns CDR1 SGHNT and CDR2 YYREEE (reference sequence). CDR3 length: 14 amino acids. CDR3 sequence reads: CASSTGTGAYEQYF. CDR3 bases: TGTGCCAGCAGTACCGGGACAGGGGCCTACGAGCAGTACTTC.

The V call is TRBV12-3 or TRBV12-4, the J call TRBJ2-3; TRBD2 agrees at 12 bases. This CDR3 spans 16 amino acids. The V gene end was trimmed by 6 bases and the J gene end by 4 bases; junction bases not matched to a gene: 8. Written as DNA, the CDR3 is TGTGCCAGCAGATCTAGCGGGGGGGCGTGGGCAGATACGCAGTATTTT. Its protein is CASRSSGGAWADTQYF.

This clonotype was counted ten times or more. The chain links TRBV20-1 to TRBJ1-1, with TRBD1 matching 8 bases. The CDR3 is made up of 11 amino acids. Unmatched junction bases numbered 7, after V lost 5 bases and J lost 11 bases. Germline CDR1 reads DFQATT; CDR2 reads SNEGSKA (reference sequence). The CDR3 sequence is CSAQSTGAAFF. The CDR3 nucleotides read TGCAGTGCTCAATCGACAGGGGCGGCTTTCTTT.

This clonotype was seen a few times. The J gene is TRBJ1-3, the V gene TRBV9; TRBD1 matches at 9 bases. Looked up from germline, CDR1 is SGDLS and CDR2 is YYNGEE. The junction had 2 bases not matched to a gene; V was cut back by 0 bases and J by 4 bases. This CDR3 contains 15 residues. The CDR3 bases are TGTGCCAGCAGCGTAGAGGGGACAGGGGGAAACACCATATATTTT. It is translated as CASSVEGTGGNTIYF.

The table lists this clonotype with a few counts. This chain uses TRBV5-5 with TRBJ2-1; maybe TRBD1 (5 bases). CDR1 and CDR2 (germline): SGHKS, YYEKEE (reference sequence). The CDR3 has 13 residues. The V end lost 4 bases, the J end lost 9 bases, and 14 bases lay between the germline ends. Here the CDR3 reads CASSRPGHGEQFF. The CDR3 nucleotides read TGTGCCAGCAGCCGCCCAGGGCATGGTGAGCAGTTCTTC.

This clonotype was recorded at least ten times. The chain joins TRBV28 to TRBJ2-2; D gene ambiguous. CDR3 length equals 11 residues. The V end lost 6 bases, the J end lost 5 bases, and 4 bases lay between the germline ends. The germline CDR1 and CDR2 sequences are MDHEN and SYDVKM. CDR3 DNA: TGTGCCAGCAGGGAAACCGGGGAGCTGTTTTTT. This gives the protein CASRETGELFF. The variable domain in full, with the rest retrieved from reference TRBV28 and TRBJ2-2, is DVKVTQSSRYLVKRTGEKVFLECVQDMDHENMFWYRQDPGLGLRLIYFSYDVKMKEKGDIPEGYSVSREKKERFSLILESASTNQTSMYLCASRETGELFFGEGSRLTVL.

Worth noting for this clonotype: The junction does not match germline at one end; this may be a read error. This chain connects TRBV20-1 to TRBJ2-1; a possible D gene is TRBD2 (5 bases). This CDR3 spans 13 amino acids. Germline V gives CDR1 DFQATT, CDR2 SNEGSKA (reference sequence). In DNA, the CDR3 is TGCAGTGCTAGAAGCGGATTCGGCAATCAGCAGTTCTTC. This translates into CSARSGFGNQQFF.

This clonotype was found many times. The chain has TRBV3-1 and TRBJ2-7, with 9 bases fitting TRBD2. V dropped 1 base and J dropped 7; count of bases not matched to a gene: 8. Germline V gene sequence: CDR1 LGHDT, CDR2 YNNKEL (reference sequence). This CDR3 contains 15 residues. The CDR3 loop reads CASSQASLAGAEQYF. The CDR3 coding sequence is TGTGCCAGCAGCCAAGCGTCCTTAGCGGGGGCAGAGCAGTACTTC.

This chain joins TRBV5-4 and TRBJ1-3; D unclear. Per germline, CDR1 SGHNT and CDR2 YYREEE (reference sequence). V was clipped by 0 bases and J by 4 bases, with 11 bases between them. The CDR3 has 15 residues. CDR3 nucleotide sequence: TGTGCCAGCAGCTTGGAACCCAGTTCGGGAAACACCATATATTTT. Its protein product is CASSLEPSSGNTIYF.

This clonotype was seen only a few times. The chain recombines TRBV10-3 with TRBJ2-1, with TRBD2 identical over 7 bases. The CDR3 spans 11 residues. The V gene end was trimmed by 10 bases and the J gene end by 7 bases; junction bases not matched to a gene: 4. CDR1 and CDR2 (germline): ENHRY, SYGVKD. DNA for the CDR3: TGTGCCAGCGGGGAGGGGAATGAGCAGTTCTTC. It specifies CASGEGNEQFF.

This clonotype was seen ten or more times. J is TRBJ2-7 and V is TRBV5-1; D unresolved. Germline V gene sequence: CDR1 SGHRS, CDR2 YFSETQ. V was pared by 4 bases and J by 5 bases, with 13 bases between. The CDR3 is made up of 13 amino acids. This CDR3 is CASSGYKGHEQYF. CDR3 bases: TGCGCCAGCAGCGGATACAAGGGCCACGAGCAGTACTTC.

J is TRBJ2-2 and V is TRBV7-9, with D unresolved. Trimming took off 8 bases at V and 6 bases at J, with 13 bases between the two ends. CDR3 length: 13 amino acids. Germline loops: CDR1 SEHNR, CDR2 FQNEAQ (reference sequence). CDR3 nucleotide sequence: TGTGCCAGCCCCCGACAAGGTCCCGGGGAGCTGTTTTTT. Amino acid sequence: CASPRQGPGELFF.

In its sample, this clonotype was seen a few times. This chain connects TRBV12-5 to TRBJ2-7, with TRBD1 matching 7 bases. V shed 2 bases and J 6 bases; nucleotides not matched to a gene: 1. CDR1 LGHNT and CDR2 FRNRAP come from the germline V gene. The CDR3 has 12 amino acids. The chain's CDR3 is CASGLRQGEQYF. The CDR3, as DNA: TGTGCTAGTGGTTTGCGACAGGGCGAGCAGTACTTC.

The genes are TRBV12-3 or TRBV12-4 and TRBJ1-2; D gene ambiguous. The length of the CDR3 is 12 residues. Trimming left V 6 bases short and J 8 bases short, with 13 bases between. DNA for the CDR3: TGTGCCAGCAGGCCCCTAAAATCCGGCTACACCTTC. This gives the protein CASRPLKSGYTF.

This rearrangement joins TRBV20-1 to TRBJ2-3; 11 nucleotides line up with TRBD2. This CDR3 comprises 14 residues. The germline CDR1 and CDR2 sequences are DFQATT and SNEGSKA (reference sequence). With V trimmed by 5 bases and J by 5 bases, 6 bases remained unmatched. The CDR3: CSAFSGGAIDTQYF. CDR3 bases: TGCAGTGCTTTTAGCGGGGGGGCAATAGATACGCAGTATTTT.

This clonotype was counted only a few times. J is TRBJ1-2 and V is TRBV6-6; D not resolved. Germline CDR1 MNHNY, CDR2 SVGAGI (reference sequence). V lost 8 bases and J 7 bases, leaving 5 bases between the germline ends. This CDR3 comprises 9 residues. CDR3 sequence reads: CASSGGYTF. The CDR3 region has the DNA TGTGCCAGCTCGGGTGGCTACACCTTC.

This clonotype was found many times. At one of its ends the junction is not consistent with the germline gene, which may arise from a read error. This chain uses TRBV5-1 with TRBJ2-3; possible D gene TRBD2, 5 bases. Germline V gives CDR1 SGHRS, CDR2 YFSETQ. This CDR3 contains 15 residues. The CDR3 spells CASILRAFGTDTQYF. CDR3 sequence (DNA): TGCGCCAGCATCTTGAGGGCATTTGGGACAGATACGCAGTATTTT.

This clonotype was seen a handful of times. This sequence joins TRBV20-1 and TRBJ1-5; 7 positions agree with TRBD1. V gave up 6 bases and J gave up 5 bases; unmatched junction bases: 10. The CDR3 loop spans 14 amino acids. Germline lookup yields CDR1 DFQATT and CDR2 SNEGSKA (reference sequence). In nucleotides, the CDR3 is TGCAGTGCCGGACTTACAGGGGACTATCAGCCCCAGCATTTT. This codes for CSAGLTGDYQPQHF.

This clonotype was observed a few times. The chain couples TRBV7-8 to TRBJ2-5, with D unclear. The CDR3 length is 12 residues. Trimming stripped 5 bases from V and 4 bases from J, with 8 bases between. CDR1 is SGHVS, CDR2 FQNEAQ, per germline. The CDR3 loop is CASSRLSETQYF. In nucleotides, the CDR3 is TGTGCCAGCAGCCGACTTTCAGAGACCCAGTACTTC.

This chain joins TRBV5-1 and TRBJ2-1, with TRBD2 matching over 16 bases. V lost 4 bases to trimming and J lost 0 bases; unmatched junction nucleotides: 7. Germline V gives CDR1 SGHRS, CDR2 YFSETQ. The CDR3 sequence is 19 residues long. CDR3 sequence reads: CASSPGTSGGAGSYNEQFF. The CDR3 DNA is TGCGCCAGCAGCCCTGGGACTAGCGGGGGGGCGGGCTCCTACAATGAGCAGTTCTTC.

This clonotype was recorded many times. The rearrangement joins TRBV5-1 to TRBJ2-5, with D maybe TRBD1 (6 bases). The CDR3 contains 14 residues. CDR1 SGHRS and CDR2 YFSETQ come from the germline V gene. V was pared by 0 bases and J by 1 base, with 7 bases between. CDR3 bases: TGCGCCAGCAGCTTGGGGGGGCTCCAAGAGACCCAGTACTTC. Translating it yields CASSLGGLQETQYF.

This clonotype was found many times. CDR3 sequence: CASSLVGGETQYF. The CDR3 DNA sequence: TGTGCCAGCAGCTTGGTGGGAGGGGAGACCCAGTACTTC. V and J are TRBV5-5 and TRBJ2-5; TRBD2 matches 7 bases. V shed 0 bases, J shed 5 bases, and the junction held 1 base outside the gene matches. This CDR3 region has 13 residues. Looked up from germline, CDR1 is SGHKS and CDR2 is YYEKEE (reference sequence).

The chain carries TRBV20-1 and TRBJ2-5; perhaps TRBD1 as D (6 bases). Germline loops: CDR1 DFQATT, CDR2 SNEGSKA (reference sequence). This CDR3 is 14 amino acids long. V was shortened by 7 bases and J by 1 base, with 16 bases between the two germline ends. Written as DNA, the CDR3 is TGCAGTGTGGGGGCTAGGACAGTCCAAGAGACCCAGTACTTC. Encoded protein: CSVGARTVQETQYF.

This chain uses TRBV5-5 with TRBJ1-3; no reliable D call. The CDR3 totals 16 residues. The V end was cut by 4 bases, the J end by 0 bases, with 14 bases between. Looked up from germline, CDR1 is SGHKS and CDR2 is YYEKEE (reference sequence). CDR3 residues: CASSPREANSGNTIYF. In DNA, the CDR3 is TGTGCCAGCAGCCCCCGGGAGGCTAACTCTGGAAACACCATATATTTT.

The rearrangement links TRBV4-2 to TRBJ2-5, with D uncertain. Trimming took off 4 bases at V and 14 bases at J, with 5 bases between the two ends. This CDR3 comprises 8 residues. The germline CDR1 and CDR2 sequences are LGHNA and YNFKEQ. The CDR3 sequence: CASSLLYF. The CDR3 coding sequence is TGTGCCAGCAGCCTCCTTTACTTC.

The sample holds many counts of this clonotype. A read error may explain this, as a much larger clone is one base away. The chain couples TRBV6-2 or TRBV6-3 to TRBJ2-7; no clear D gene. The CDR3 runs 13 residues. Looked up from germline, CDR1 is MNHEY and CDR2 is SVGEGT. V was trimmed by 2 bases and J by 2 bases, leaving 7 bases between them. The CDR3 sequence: CASSYRQTYEQYF. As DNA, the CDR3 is TGTGCCAGCAGTTACAGGCAAACCTACGAGCAGTACTTC.